The 18 T cell receptor beta chains reported below all come from one sample, sequenced in a study of beta chain features in type 1 diabetes. The entirety of the isolated RNA underwent reverse transcription, so expressed TCRB transcripts were sequenced. Assay: immunoSEQ multiplex PCR; the TCRdb copy retains only in-frame clones and omits some. The table lists 400,000 to 500,000 clones, roughly 14% of them singletons, with approximately 0.038% in the top ten. The sample taken for sequencing was naive CD4+ T cells from blood. The receptors derive from a man younger than 40 in good health.

CDR3 DNA: TGTGCCAGCAGCCCCCCGGCTAGTCGCGAGCAGTTCTTC. Translating it yields CASSPPASREQFF. The J gene is TRBJ2-1, the V gene TRBV13; D is undetermined. Trimming pared 5 bases from V and 10 bases from J, leaving 15 bases between. The CDR3 covers 13 residues. The germline gives CDR1 PRHDT, CDR2 FYEKMQ (reference sequence). Combining the CDR3 with reference TRBV13 and TRBJ2-1 gives the whole variable domain AAGVIQSPRHLIKEKRETATLKCYPIPRHDTVYWYQQGPGQDPQFLISFYEKMQSDKGSIPDRFSAQQFSDYHSELNMSSLELGDSALYFCASSPPASREQFFGPGTRLTVL.

The genes are TRBV25-1 and TRBJ2-7, with D unresolved. The germline CDR1 and CDR2 sequences are MGHDK and SYGVNS. This CDR3 contains 11 residues. V was clipped by 9 bases and J by 3 bases, with 9 bases between them. CDR3 protein: CARKTNYEQYF. In DNA form, the CDR3 reads TGTGCCAGGAAAACCAACTACGAGCAGTACTTC.

This clone has more than one count but fewer than ten. V and J are TRBV11-1 and TRBJ2-3, with 10 nucleotides matching TRBD2. The germline gives CDR1 SGHAT, CDR2 FQDESV (reference sequence). Unmatched junction bases numbered 7, after V lost 5 bases and J lost 2 bases. The CDR3 runs to 16 residues. In DNA form, the CDR3 reads TGTGCCAGCAGCCGTGAACTAGCGGGGACCACAGATACGCAGTATTTT. Translating gives CASSRELAGTTDTQYF.

At least ten counts were recorded for this clone. The chain couples TRBV2 to TRBJ1-6; D is unclear. Germline V gives CDR1 SNHLY, CDR2 FYNNEI. The V and J ends lost 6 bases and 9 bases respectively, with 6 bases between them. This CDR3 region has 11 residues. CDR3 loop: CASSRSSPLHF. The CDR3 nucleotides are TGTGCCAGCAGCAGGAGTTCACCCCTCCACTTT.

There are a few counts of this clone. The chain couples TRBV27 to TRBJ2-1; D might be TRBD1 (5 bases). Germline loops: CDR1 MNHEY, CDR2 SMNVEV (reference sequence). The CDR3 contains 12 residues. The V end was cut by 3 bases, the J end by 9 bases, with 9 bases between. The chain's CDR3 is CASSFPQGEQFF. For the CDR3, the DNA is TGTGCCAGCAGTTTCCCTCAGGGTGAGCAGTTCTTC.

V gene TRBV7-8 combines with J gene TRBJ2-3; D possibly matches TRBD1 or TRBD2 (5 bases each). V was clipped by 11 bases and J by 2 bases, with 14 bases between them. Germline V CDR1 and CDR2: SGHVS, FQNEAQ. The CDR3 runs 13 residues. The CDR3 sequence is CADSSGLTDTQYF. The CDR3 region has the DNA TGTGCCGACAGTTCCGGACTCACAGATACGCAGTATTTT.

The CDR3 is CASSIGSSPLHF. DNA of the CDR3: TGTGCCAGTAGTATAGGGTCTTCACCCCTCCACTTT. This chain links TRBV19 with TRBJ1-6; D is unclear. CDR3 length equals 12 residues. The V gene lost 1 base and the J gene lost 9 bases, with 4 bases spanning the gap. Germline CDR1 reads LNHDA; CDR2 reads SQIVND (reference sequence).

This clone has just a few counts. The identical CDR3 is also encoded by other nucleotide sequences in the sample. CDR3 coding DNA: TGTGCCAGCAGTTACTCGACGAGCTCCTACAATGAGCAGTTCTTC. Translating gives CASSYSTSSYNEQFF. This chain joins TRBV6-6 and TRBJ2-1; D is uncertain. Trimming took off 0 bases at V and 0 bases at J, with 6 bases between the two ends. The CDR3 spans 15 residues. Germline assignment: CDR1 MNHNY and CDR2 SVGAGI (reference sequence).

This clone was seen a few times. This chain uses TRBV30 with TRBJ1-2; 8 nucleotides match TRBD1. Trimming cost V 4 bases and J 6 bases; bases outside gene matches: 4. Germline V lookup: CDR1 GTSNPN, CDR2 SVGIG (reference sequence). The CDR3 runs to 12 residues. The CDR3 protein is CAWNRDRHGYTF. As DNA, the CDR3 is TGTGCCTGGAACCGGGACAGGCATGGCTACACCTTC.

About this clone itself: Relative to the germline gene, one junction end is altered; a read error may explain this. The rearrangement joins TRBV18 to TRBJ2-1; 10 bases are shared with TRBD1. The CDR3 covers 19 residues. Germline-derived CDR1 and CDR2 are KGHSH and LQKENI. CDR3 residues: CASSPSGTGVRESSNEQFF. As DNA, the CDR3 is TGTGCCAGCTCACCTTCCGGGACAGGGGTTCGGGAGTCCTCCAATGAGCAGTTCTTC.

This clone has just a few counts. V gene TRBV7-2 combines with J gene TRBJ2-6, with TRBD2 identical over 7 bases. V trimming: 0 bases; J trimming: 0 bases; junction bases outside the gene matches: 5. Germline assignment: CDR1 SGHTA and CDR2 FQGNSA. The CDR3 loop spans 18 amino acids. The CDR3 coding sequence is TGTGCCAGCAGCTTAGCGAGCGGGACGCCCTCTGGGGCCAACGTCCTGACTTTC. Translation: CASSLASGTPSGANVLTF.

This clone was recorded a few times. This chain links TRBV10-3 with TRBJ1-3; D unresolved. Germline values: CDR1 ENHRY, CDR2 SYGVKD. Trimming removed 0 bases at V and 3 bases at J, with 3 bases between. The CDR3 contains 13 residues. The CDR3 here is CAISESSGNTIYF. The CDR3 DNA reads TGTGCCATCAGTGAGTCGAGTGGAAACACCATATATTTT.

This clone was observed a handful of times. The chain carries TRBV10-3 and TRBJ2-7; D is unclear. V lost 6 bases and J 3 bases, leaving 12 bases between the germline ends. The CDR3 contains 13 residues. Looked up from germline, CDR1 is ENHRY and CDR2 is SYGVKD. Here the CDR3 reads CAISAEPGYEQYF. For the CDR3, the DNA is TGTGCCATCAGCGCCGAACCTGGCTACGAGCAGTACTTC.

This clone was observed a few times. The gene calls are TRBV9 and TRBJ2-2; D not resolved. V lost 0 bases and J 5 bases, leaving 8 bases between the germline ends. The germline V gene has CDR1 SGDLS and CDR2 YYNGEE. This CDR3 region has 14 residues. The CDR3 DNA is TGTGCCAGCAGCGTAGATCTGGGAACCGGGGAGCTGTTTTTT. The encoded protein is CASSVDLGTGELFF.

This clone occurred a few times. CDR3 region: CASSRGIAGPSSYNEQFF. The DNA of the CDR3 is TGTGCCAGCTCCCGCGGAATAGCGGGGCCCAGCTCCTACAATGAGCAGTTCTTC. This chain uses TRBV18 with TRBJ2-1; 8 nucleotides align to TRBD2. Germline V gene data show CDR1 as KGHSH and CDR2 as LQKENI. V was pared by 6 bases and J by 0 bases, with 13 bases of the junction left unmatched. The CDR3 has 18 residues.

The rearrangement links TRBV9 to TRBJ2-2; 9 bases are a match to TRBD1. With 6 bases clipped from V and 6 bases from J, the junction kept 9 bases outside the gene matches. Germline assignment: CDR1 SGDLS and CDR2 YYNGEE. The CDR3 spans 15 residues. The CDR3 nucleotides are TGTGCCAGCACTGGGGACAGGGCTTTCGCCGGGGAGCTGTTTTTT. Translating it yields CASTGDRAFAGELFF.

The chain recombines TRBV27 with TRBJ2-7, with 7 bases lining up with TRBD1. The germline CDR1 and CDR2 sequences are MNHEY and SMNVEV (reference sequence). Losses at the gene ends were 5 bases for V and 1 base for J; bases not matched to a gene: 8. The CDR3 extends over 15 amino acids. For the CDR3, the DNA is TGTGCCAGCAGTCCAGACAGGGTTCGGTCCTACGAGCAGTACTTC. Protein product: CASSPDRVRSYEQYF.

This clone was seen only a few times. V is TRBV10-3 and J is TRBJ1-1; weak D call: TRBD1 (5 bases). CDR1 and CDR2 from the germline V gene are ENHRY and SYGVKD. The CDR3 has 13 amino acids. Trimming removed 1 base at V and 3 bases at J, with 6 bases between. The CDR3 region has the DNA TGTGCCATCAGTGAGTTGGGGCACACTGAAGCTTTCTTT. It encodes CAISELGHTEAFF.